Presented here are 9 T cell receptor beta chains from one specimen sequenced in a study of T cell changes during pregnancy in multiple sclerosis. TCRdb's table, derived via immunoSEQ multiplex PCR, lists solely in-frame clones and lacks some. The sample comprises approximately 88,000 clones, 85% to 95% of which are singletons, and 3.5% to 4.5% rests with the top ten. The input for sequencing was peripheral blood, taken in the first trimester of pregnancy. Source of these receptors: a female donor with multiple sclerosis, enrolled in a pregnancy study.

This chain's CDR3 is CASSLDGQLSSEQYF. The CDR3 DNA is TGTGCCAGCAGCTTAGATGGACAGTTGTCCAGCGAGCAGTACTTC. The chain links TRBV7-8 to TRBJ2-7, with D perhaps TRBD1 (6 bases). The germline V gene has CDR1 SGHVS and CDR2 FQNEAQ. The CDR3 consists of 15 residues. V was clipped by 1 base and J by 6 bases, with 16 bases between them.

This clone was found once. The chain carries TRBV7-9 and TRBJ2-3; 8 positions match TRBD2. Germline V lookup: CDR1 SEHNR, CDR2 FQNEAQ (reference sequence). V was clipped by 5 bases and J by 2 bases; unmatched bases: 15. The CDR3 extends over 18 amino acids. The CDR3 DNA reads TGTGCCAGCAGCCGTGTCTTGGCGGGGGGCACCCTCACAGATACGCAGTATTTT. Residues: CASSRVLAGGTLTDTQYF.

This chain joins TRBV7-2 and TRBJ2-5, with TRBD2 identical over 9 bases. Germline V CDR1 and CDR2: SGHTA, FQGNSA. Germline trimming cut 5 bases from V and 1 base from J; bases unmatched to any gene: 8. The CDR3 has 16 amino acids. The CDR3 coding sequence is TGTGCCAGCAGCACGAGGCGGGGGGGCCCCCAAGAGACCCAGTACTTC. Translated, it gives CASSTRRGGPQETQYF.

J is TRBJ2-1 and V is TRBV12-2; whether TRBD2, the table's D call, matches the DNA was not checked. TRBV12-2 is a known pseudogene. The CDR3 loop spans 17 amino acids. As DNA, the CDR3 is TGTGCAAGTCGCTTAGCGAGTATATTGAGCTCCTACAATGAGCAGTTCTTC. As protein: CASRLASILSSYNEQFF.

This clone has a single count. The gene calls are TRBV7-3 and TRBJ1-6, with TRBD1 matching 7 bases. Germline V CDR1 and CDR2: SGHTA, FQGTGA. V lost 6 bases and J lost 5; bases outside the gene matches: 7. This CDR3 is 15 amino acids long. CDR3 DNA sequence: TGTGCCAGCAGTCTTACCGGGACAGATAATTCACCCCTCCACTTT. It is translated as CASSLTGTDNSPLHF.

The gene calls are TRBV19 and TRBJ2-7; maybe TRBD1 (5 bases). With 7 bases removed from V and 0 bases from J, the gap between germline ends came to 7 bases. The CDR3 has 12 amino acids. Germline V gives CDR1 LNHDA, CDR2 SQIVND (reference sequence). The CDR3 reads CASMDTSYEQYF. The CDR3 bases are TGTGCCAGTATGGACACCTCCTACGAGCAGTACTTC.

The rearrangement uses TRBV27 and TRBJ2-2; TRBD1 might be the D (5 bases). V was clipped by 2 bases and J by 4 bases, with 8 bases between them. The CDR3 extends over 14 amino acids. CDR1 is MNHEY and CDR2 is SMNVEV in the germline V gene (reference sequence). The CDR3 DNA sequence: TGTGCCAGCAGTTTACAGGGCGGCACCGGGGAGCTGTTTTTT. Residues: CASSLQGGTGELFF.

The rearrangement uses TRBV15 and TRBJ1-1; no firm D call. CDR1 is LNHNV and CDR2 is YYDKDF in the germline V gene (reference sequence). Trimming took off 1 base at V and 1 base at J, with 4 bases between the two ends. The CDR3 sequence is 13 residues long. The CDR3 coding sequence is TGTGCCACCAGCAGAGCGGGGAACACTGAAGCTTTCTTT. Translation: CATSRAGNTEAFF.

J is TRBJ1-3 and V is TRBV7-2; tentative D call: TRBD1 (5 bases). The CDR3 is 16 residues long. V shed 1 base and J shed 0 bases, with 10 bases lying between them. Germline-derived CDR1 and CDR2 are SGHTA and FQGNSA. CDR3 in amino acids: CASSLGQGSSGNTIYF. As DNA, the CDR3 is TGTGCCAGCAGCTTAGGGCAGGGTAGCTCTGGAAACACCATATATTTT.